This TCR beta chain derives from a study of breast tumors, draining lymph nodes, adjacent tissues. Germline V gives CDR1 SGDLS, CDR2 YYNGEE. V was pared by 0 bases and J by 3 bases, with 7 bases between. This CDR3 is 14 amino acids long. TCRdb re-analysed the multiplex PCR reads in MiXCR, keeping a single row per CDR3 protein. The table lists roughly 130,000 distinct CDR3 sequences, about 33% of them singletons, with 2.3% in the top ten. Axillary draining lymph nodes of breast cancer patients supplied the node samples. This clonotype was seen a handful of times. Sequenced sample: axillary lymph node tissue. This receptor was obtained from a female donor with breast cancer. Some clones in this sample may be carry-over from other donors' samples. The genes are TRBV9 and TRBJ2-4; TRBD1 is a possible D gene (5 bases). CDR3 region: CASSVGDSKNIQYF. The CDR3 nucleotides read TGTGCCAGCAGCGTAGGTGACAGCAAAAACATTCAGTACTTC. Full variable domain (rest looked up from reference TRBV9 and TRBJ2-4): DSGVTQTPKHLITATGQRVTLRCSPRSGDLSVYWYQQSLDQGLQFLIQYYNGEERAKGNILERFSAQQFPDLHSELNLSSLELGDSALYFCASSVGDSKNIQYFGAGTRLSVL.